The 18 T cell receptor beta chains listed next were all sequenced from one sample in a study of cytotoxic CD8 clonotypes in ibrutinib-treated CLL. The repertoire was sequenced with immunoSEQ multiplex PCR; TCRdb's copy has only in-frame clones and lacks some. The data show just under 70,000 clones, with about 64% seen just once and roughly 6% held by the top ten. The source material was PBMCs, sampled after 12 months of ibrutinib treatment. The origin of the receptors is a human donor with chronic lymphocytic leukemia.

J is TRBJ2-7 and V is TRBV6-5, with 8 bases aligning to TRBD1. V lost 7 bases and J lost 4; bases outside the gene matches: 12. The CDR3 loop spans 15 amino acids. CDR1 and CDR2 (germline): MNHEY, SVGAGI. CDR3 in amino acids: CASNSRTGSMYEQYF. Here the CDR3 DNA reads TGTGCCAGCAACTCCAGGACAGGGTCTATGTACGAGCAGTACTTC.

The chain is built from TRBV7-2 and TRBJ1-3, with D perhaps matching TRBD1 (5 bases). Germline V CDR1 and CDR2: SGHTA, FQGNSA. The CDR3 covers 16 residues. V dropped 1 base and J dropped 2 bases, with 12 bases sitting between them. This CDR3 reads CASSLDSGLTGNTIYF. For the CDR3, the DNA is TGTGCCAGCAGCTTAGACTCAGGGCTTACTGGAAACACCATATATTTT.

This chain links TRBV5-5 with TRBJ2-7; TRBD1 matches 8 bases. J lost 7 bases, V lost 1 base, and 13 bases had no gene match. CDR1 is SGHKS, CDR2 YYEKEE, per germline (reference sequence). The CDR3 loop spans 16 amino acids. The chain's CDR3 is CASSLSPGQGAGEQYF. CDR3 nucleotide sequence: TGTGCCAGCAGCTTGTCCCCGGGGCAGGGGGCGGGAGAGCAGTACTTC.

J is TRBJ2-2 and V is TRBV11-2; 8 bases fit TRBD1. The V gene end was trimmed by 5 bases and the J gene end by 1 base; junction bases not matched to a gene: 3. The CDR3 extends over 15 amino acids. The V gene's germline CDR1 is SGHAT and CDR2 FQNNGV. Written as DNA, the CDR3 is TGTGCCAGCAGCCCCGGGACAGGGAACACCGGGGAGCTGTTTTTT. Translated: CASSPGTGNTGELFF. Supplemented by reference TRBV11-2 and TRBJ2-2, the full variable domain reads EAGVAQSPRYKIIEKRQSVAFWCNPISGHATLYWYQQILGQGPKLLIQFQNNGVVDDSQLPKDRFSAERLKGVDSTLKIQPAKLEDSAVYLCASSPGTGNTGELFFGEGSRLTVL.

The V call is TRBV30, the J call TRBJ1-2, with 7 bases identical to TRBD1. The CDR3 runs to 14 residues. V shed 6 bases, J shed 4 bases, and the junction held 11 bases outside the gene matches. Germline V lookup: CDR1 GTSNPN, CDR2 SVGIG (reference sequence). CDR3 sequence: CACKRQGLGYGYTF. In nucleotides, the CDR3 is TGTGCCTGCAAAAGACAGGGACTGGGCTATGGCTACACCTTC.

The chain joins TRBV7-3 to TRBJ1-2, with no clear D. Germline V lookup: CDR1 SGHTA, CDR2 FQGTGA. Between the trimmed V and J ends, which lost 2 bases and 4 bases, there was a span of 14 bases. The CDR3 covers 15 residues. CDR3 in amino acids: CASSLDPGGGYGYTF. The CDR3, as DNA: TGTGCCAGCAGCTTAGATCCGGGAGGCGGCTATGGCTACACCTTC. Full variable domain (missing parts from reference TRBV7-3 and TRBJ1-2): GAGVSQTPSNKVTEKGKYVELRCDPISGHTALYWYRQSLGQGPEFLIYFQGTGAADDSGLPNDRFFAVRPEGSVSTLKIQRTERGDSAVYLCASSLDPGGGYGYTFGSGTRLTVV.

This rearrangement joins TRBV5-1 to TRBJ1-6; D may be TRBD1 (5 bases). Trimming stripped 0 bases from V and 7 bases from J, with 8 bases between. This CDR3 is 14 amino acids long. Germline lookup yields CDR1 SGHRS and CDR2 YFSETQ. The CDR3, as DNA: TGCGCCAGCAGCTTGGCGGGGGTGAATTCACCCCTCCACTTT. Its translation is CASSLAGVNSPLHF.

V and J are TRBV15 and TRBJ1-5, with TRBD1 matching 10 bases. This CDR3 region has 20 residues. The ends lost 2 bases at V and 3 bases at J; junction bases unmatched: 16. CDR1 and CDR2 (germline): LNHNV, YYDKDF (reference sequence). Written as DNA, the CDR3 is TGTGCCACCAGCAGATCCTCCTTGGATTGGACAGGGGGGGCCAATCAGCCCCAGCATTTT. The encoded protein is CATSRSSLDWTGGANQPQHF. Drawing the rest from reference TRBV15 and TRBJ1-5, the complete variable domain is DAMVIQNPRYQVTQFGKPVTLSCSQTLNHNVMYWYQQKSSQAPKLLFHYYDKDFNNEADTPDNFQSRRPNTSFCFLDIRSPGLGDTAMYLCATSRSSLDWTGGANQPQHFGDGTRLSIL.

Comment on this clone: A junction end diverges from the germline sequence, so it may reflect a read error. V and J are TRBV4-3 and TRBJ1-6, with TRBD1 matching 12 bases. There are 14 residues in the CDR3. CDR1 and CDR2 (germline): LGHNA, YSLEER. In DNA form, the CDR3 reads TGCGCCAGCAGCCAAGATAGGGACAGGGGGCCGGTCGACTTT. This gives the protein CASSQDRDRGPVDF.

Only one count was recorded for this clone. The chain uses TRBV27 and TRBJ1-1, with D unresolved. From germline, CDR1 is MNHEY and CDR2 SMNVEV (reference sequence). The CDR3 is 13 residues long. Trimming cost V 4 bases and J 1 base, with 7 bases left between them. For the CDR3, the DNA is TGTGCCAGCAGTTCCTGGGAGAACACTGAAGCTTTCTTT. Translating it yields CASSSWENTEAFF.

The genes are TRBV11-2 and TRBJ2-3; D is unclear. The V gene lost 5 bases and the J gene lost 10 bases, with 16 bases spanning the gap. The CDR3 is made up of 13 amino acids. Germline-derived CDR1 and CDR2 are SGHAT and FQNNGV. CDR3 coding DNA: TGTGCCAGCAGCCCCCTGGGAAGCCCCCCGCAGTATTTT. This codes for CASSPLGSPPQYF.

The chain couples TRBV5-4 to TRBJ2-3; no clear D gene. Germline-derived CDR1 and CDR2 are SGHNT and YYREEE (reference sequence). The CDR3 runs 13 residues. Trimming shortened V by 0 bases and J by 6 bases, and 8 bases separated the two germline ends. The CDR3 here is CASSLAGGDTQYF. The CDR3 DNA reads TGTGCCAGCAGCTTGGCGGGTGGGGATACGCAGTATTTT.

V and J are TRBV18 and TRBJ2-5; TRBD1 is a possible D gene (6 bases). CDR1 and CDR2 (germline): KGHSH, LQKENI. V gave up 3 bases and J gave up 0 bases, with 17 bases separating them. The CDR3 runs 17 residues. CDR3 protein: CASSPIVNRVYQETQYF. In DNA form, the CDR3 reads TGTGCCAGCTCACCGATCGTAAACAGGGTGTACCAAGAGACCCAGTACTTC.

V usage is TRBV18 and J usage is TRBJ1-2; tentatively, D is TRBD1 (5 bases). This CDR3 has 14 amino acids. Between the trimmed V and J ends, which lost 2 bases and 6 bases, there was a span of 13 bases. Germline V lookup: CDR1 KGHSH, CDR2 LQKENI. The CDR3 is CASSPDGTLNGYTF. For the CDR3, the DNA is TGTGCCAGCTCACCAGACGGGACGCTAAATGGCTACACCTTC.

The CDR3 loop reads CASSLTSGGGETQYF. The CDR3 DNA reads TGTGCCAGCAGCTTAACTAGCGGGGGTGGAGAGACCCAGTACTTC. The chain is built from TRBV7-2 and TRBJ2-5, with 11 nucleotides matching TRBD2. The CDR3 has 15 residues. Germline CDR1 is SGHTA and CDR2 is FQGNSA. The trim removed 2 bases at V and 4 bases at J, leaving 3 bases unmatched.

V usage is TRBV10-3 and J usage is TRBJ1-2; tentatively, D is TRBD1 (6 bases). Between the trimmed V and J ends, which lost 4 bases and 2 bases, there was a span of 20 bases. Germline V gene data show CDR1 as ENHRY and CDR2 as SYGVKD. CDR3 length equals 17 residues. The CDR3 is CAISASAVQGLNYGYTF. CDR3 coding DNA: TGTGCCATCAGTGCTTCGGCTGTTCAGGGGCTAAACTATGGCTACACCTTC.

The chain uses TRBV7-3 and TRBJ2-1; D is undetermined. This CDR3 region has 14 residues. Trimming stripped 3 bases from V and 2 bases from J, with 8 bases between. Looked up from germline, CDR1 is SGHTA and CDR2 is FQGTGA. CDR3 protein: CASSLAPAYNEQFF. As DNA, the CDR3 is TGTGCCAGCAGCTTGGCTCCGGCCTACAATGAGCAGTTCTTC.

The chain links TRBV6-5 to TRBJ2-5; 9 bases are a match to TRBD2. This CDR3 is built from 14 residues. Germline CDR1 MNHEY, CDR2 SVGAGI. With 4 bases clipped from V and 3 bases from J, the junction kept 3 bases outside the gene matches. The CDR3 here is CASSSTSGEETQYF. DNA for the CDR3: TGTGCCAGCAGTTCGACTAGCGGAGAAGAGACCCAGTACTTC.